This TCR beta chain was observed in a study of blood T cells in healthy people across ages. Sample-barcoded 5' priming and a J-beta primer mix drove a second PCR of 7 to 11 cycles. TCRdb re-derived calls from the 5' RACE reads in MiXCR, one entry per CDR3 protein. The sample yields about 1,400,000 distinct CDR3 sequences, 42% seen once. Peripheral blood samples of approximately 10 milliliters were drawn from each donor. Researchers report isolating at least 7 million PBMCs per sample. As concerns this clonotype: What it recognizes is unknown.

The CDR3 runs 15 residues. Looked up from germline, CDR1 is SQVTM and CDR2 is ANQGSEA. V was clipped by 6 bases and J by 5 bases; unmatched bases: 13. Study results and limitations: Donor CMV status was unknown, possibly confounding expanded clonotype changes. More naive CD4+ cells and higher diversity were found in long-lived than in aged donors.

This sequence was found in a young woman in good health. The sample was blood. The J gene is TRBJ2-3, the V gene TRBV29-1; 8 bases line up with TRBD1. Here the CDR3 DNA reads TGCAGCGTGCCCCCATCGGGACAGGAGATAGATACGCAGTATTTT. This gives the protein CSVPPSGQEIDTQYF.